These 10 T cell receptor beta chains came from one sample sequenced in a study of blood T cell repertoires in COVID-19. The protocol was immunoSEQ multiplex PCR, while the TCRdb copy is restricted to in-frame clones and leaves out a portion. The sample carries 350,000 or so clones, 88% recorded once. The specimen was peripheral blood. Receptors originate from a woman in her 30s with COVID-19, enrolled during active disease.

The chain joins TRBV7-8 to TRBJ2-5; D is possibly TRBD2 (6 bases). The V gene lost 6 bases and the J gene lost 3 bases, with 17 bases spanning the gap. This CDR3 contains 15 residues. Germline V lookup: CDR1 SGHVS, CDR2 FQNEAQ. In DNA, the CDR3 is TGTGCCAGCAGTCCGACTAGACCGAGAAAAGAGACCCAGTACTTC. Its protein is CASSPTRPRKETQYF.

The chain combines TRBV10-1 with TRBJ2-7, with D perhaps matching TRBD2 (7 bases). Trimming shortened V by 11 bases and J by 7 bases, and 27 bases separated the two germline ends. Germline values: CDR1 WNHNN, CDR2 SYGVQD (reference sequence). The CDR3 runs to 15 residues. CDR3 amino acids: CAGGGHGPPSPEQYV. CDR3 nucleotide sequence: TGCGCCGGGGGGGGACACGGGCCCCCGTCGCCGGAGCAGTACGTC.

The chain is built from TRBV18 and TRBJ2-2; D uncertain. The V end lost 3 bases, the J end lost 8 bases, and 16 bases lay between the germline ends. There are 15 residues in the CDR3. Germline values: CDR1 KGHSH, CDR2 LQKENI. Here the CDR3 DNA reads TGTGCCAGCTCACCCGTCGCCACTCCGTCGGGGGAGCTGTTTTTT. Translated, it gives CASSPVATPSGELFF.

The CDR3 DNA reads as TGTGCCAGCAGCCGCGGGACTAGCGGGGCAGATACGCAGTATTTT. Its protein is CASSRGTSGADTQYF. V gene TRBV6-2 or TRBV6-3 combines with J gene TRBJ2-3; 13 bases are a match to TRBD2. With V trimmed by 6 bases and J by 4 bases, 4 bases remained unmatched. The CDR3 runs 15 residues. Germline V CDR1 and CDR2: MNHEY, SVGEGT.

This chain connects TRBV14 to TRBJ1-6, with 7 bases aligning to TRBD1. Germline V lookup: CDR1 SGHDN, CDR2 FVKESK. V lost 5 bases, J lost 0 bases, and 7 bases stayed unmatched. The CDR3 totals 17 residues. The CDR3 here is CASSKQTGSSYNSPLHF. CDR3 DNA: TGTGCCAGCAGCAAACAGACAGGGAGCTCCTATAATTCACCCCTCCACTTT.

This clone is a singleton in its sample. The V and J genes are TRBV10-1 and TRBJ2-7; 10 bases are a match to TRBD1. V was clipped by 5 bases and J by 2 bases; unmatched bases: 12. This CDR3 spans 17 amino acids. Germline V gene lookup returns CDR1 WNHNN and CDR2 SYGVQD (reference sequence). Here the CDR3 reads CASSSGTGARQPYEQYV. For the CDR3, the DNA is TGCGCCAGCAGTTCCGGGACAGGGGCCCGGCAACCCTACGAGCAGTACGTC.

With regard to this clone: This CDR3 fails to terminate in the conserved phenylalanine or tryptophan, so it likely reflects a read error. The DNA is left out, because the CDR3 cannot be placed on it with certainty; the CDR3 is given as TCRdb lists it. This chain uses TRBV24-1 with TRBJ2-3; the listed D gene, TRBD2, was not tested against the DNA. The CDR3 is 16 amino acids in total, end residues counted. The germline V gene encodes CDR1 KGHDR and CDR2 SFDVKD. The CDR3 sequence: CATSDLPTRDSITTPR.

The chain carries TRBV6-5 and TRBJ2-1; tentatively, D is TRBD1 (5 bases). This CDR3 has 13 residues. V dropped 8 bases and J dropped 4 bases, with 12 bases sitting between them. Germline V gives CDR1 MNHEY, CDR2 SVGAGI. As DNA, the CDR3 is TGTGCCAGCGGAGACAGACTGTACAATGAGCAGTTCTTC. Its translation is CASGDRLYNEQFF.

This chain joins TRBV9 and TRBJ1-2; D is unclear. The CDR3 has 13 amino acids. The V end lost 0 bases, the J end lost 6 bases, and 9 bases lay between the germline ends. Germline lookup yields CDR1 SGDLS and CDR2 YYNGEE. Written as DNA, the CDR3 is TGTGCCAGCAGCGTAGAGTTCGGGAATGGCTACACCTTC. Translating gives CASSVEFGNGYTF.

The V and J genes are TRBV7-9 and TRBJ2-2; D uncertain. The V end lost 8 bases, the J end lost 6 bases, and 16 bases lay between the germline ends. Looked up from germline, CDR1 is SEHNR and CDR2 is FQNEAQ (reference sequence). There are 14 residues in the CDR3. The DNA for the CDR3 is TGTGCCAGCCAATTGAGGCTTACGCCCGGGGAGCTGTTTTTT. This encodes CASQLRLTPGELFF.